One sample yielded the 21 T cell receptor beta chains listed below, sequenced in a study of blood T cell repertoires in COVID-19. The table came from immunoSEQ multiplex PCR; TCRdb's copy has only in-frame clones and leaves some out. Of 300,000 to 450,000 clones listed, 85% to 90% are singletons. Specimen: PBMCs or T cells enriched from blood (not recorded which). The receptors were sampled from a woman aged 25 to 39 who had been exposed to COVID-19.

This chain links TRBV30 with TRBJ1-5, with no clear D. Per germline, CDR1 GTSNPN and CDR2 SVGIG (reference sequence). Trimming took off 2 bases at V and 2 bases at J, with 7 bases between the two ends. This CDR3 is built from 13 residues. The CDR3, as DNA: TGTGCCTGGAGTACCGGAGGCAATCAGCCCCAGCATTTT. Translation gives CAWSTGGNQPQHF.

The chain combines TRBV28 with TRBJ1-5; possibly TRBD1 for D (6 bases). Trimming cost V 4 bases and J 7 bases, with 20 bases left between them. Germline-derived CDR1 and CDR2 are MDHEN and SYDVKM. This CDR3 is built from 16 residues. CDR3 DNA sequence: TGTGCCAGCAGTTCCACGCTACAGGGCTGGTACCAGCCCCAGCATTTT. It yields the protein CASSSTLQGWYQPQHF.

The V gene is TRBV5-4, the J gene TRBJ2-7; 7 bases match TRBD1. The germline V gene encodes CDR1 SGHNT and CDR2 YYREEE (reference sequence). With V trimmed by 4 bases and J by 5 bases, 9 bases remained unmatched. CDR3 length: 14 residues. The CDR3 spells CASSQGGYEDEQYF. The CDR3 DNA follows: TGTGCCAGCAGCCAAGGGGGCTACGAAGACGAGCAGTACTTC. Drawing the rest from reference TRBV5-4 and TRBJ2-7, the complete variable domain is ETGVTQSPTHLIKTRGQQVTLRCSSQSGHNTVSWYQQALGQGPQFIFQYYREEENGRGNFPPRFSGLQFPNYSSELNVNALELDDSALYLCASSQGGYEDEQYFGPGTRLTVT.

J is TRBJ2-1 and V is TRBV6-4; 8 bases agree with TRBD2. With V trimmed by 4 bases and J by 9 bases, 5 bases remained unmatched. This CDR3 spans 13 amino acids. CDR1 and CDR2 (germline): MRHNA, SNTAGT. CDR3 bases: TGTGCCAGCAGTGCCGCGGGAGGAGGTGAGCAGTTCTTC. Encoded protein: CASSAAGGGEQFF.

This clone was picked up a small number of times. The V and J genes are TRBV28 and TRBJ1-2; no clear D. Trimming left V 5 bases short and J 4 bases short, with 17 bases between. CDR3 length: 15 amino acids. Germline CDR1 and CDR2: MDHEN and SYDVKM. The CDR3 loop is CASSPPAGFAYGYTF. DNA of the CDR3: TGTGCCAGCAGTCCCCCGGCAGGCTTCGCCTATGGCTACACCTTC.

The chain recombines TRBV27 with TRBJ1-1; 8 bases align to TRBD1. The CDR3 sequence is 16 residues long. Per germline, CDR1 MNHEY and CDR2 SMNVEV (reference sequence). V shed 6 bases, J shed 1 base, and the junction held 10 bases outside the gene matches. This CDR3 is CASRPPRQGTNTEAFF. CDR3 coding DNA: TGTGCCAGCAGACCACCTCGACAGGGGACGAACACTGAAGCTTTCTTT.

This clone came up a few times. The V call is TRBV5-1, the J call TRBJ2-1, with a weak D call TRBD2 (7 bases). Germline V gene sequence: CDR1 SGHRS, CDR2 YFSETQ. This CDR3 contains 15 residues. V was clipped by 2 bases and J by 7 bases, with 16 bases between them. CDR3 region: CASSFQGRARNEQFF. CDR3 bases: TGCGCCAGCAGCTTCCAGGGGAGGGCCCGGAATGAGCAGTTCTTC.

The chain is built from TRBV24-1 and TRBJ2-2; TRBD2 is a possible D gene (6 bases). The germline CDR1 and CDR2 sequences are KGHDR and SFDVKD. The CDR3 contains 16 residues. V was shortened by 4 bases and J by 6 bases, with 17 bases between the two germline ends. The CDR3 DNA reads TGTGCCACCAGTGAACGGGACTCCCATGGGTCCGGGGAGCTGTTTTTT. The encoded protein is CATSERDSHGSGELFF.

The J gene is TRBJ2-7, the V gene TRBV6-5, with TRBD1 as a possible D gene (5 bases). This CDR3 is built from 14 residues. CDR1 and CDR2 (germline): MNHEY, SVGAGI. V shed 1 base and J shed 0 bases, with 7 bases lying between them. CDR3 sequence: CASSYWQGSYEQYF. The CDR3 nucleotides are TGTGCCAGCAGTTACTGGCAGGGCTCCTACGAGCAGTACTTC.

The chain couples TRBV30 to TRBJ1-2, with a possible D match to TRBD1 (5 bases). Looked up from germline, CDR1 is GTSNPN and CDR2 is SVGIG (reference sequence). Trimming removed 4 bases from V and 4 bases from J, with 13 bases in between. The CDR3 has 13 residues. The CDR3 DNA follows: TGTGCCTGGACCCAGCGACAGCCCTATGGCTACACCTTC. Amino acid sequence: CAWTQRQPYGYTF. The full variable domain, its missing parts supplied by reference TRBV30 and TRBJ1-2, is SQTIHQWPATLVQPVGSPLSLECTVEGTSNPNLYWYRQAAGRGLQLLFYSVGIGQISSEVPQNLSASRPQDRQFILSSKKLLLSDSGFYLCAWTQRQPYGYTFGSGTRLTVV.

This sequence joins TRBV24-1 and TRBJ1-5, with D maybe TRBD1 (6 bases). Germline-derived CDR1 and CDR2 are KGHDR and SFDVKD. Deletions cut 4 bases from V and 5 bases from J, with 14 bases between. The CDR3 has 15 residues. CDR3 sequence (DNA): TGTGCCACCAGTGACGGGGGGGGCACCTATCAGCCCCAGCATTTT. The encoded protein is CATSDGGGTYQPQHF.

The chain couples TRBV9 to TRBJ1-2; weak D call: TRBD1 (6 bases). Germline V lookup: CDR1 SGDLS, CDR2 YYNGEE. CDR3 size: 13 residues. The V end was cut by 10 bases, the J end by 3 bases, with 16 bases between. CDR3 sequence reads: CADPEQGHYGYTF. CDR3 bases: TGTGCCGACCCAGAACAGGGTCACTATGGCTACACCTTC.

This chain connects TRBV12-3 or TRBV12-4 to TRBJ1-2; 10 bases map to TRBD1. This CDR3 region has 13 residues. V dropped 6 bases and J dropped 8; count of bases not matched to a gene: 6. In nucleotides, the CDR3 is TGTGCCAGCAGCCCGACAGGGGGCTGGGGCTACACCTTC. Encoded protein: CASSPTGGWGYTF.

The chain is built from TRBV18 and TRBJ2-7, with a tentative D call TRBD1 (6 bases). CDR1 is KGHSH, CDR2 LQKENI, per germline. The CDR3 is made up of 14 amino acids. With 2 bases removed from V and 6 bases from J, the gap between germline ends came to 14 bases. The CDR3 is CASSPSAGASEQYF. Here the CDR3 DNA reads TGTGCCAGCTCACCATCAGCAGGGGCCAGCGAGCAGTACTTC.

J is TRBJ1-1 and V is TRBV28; D may be TRBD1 (5 bases). Deletions cut 6 bases from V and 0 bases from J, with 11 bases between. The CDR3 is 14 residues long. The germline gives CDR1 MDHEN, CDR2 SYDVKM. CDR3 sequence (DNA): TGTGCCAGCAGGCCCGACAGTGTGAACACTGAAGCTTTCTTT. It is translated as CASRPDSVNTEAFF.

V usage is TRBV2 and J usage is TRBJ1-2, with D possibly being TRBD1 (6 bases). Germline values: CDR1 SNHLY, CDR2 FYNNEI. This CDR3 contains 14 residues. V dropped 5 bases and J dropped 0 bases, with 10 bases sitting between them. The CDR3: CASSTGIPNYGYTF. CDR3 sequence (DNA): TGTGCCAGCAGTACAGGGATTCCTAACTATGGCTACACCTTC.

J is TRBJ2-2 and V is TRBV20-1; 10 bases map to TRBD2. Looked up from germline, CDR1 is DFQATT and CDR2 is SNEGSKA (reference sequence). V was clipped by 3 bases and J by 0 bases; unmatched bases: 4. The CDR3 contains 16 residues. DNA for the CDR3: TGCAGTGCTAGTTCAGCGGGAGGGTCGAACACCGGGGAGCTGTTTTTT. Encoded protein: CSASSAGGSNTGELFF.

The chain couples TRBV20-1 to TRBJ2-1; 9 bases are shared with TRBD2. CDR1 DFQATT and CDR2 SNEGSKA come from the germline V gene (reference sequence). The length of the CDR3 is 11 residues. J was trimmed by 10 bases and V by 6 bases; bases with no gene match: 4. The CDR3: CSAPSGREQFF. CDR3 nucleotide sequence: TGCAGTGCCCCCAGCGGGAGGGAGCAGTTCTTC.

V and J are TRBV2 and TRBJ1-1; D may be TRBD1 (5 bases). The CDR3 covers 14 residues. Germline-derived CDR1 and CDR2 are SNHLY and FYNNEI. V gave up 3 bases and J gave up 4 bases, with 12 bases separating them. In DNA, the CDR3 is TGTGCCAGCAGTGACCTGGGGGGGGGCACTGAAGCTTTCTTT. It yields the protein CASSDLGGGTEAFF.

CDR3 protein: CASRDSSGTGSQPQHF. The DNA of the CDR3 is TGCGCCAGCAGAGACTCCTCCGGGACAGGGAGTCAGCCCCAGCATTTT. The chain carries TRBV10-2 and TRBJ1-5, with 9 positions matching TRBD1. Germline V lookup: CDR1 WSHSY, CDR2 SAAADI. Unmatched junction bases numbered 12, after V lost 6 bases and J lost 6 bases. This CDR3 has 16 amino acids.

This clone was detected once. V is TRBV27 and J is TRBJ2-1; the match to TRBD2 covers 13 bases. J lost 1 base, V lost 6 bases, and 6 bases had no gene match. Germline CDR1 MNHEY, CDR2 SMNVEV (reference sequence). The CDR3 spans 17 residues. The CDR3 nucleotides read TGTGCCAGCAGAGGACTAGCGGGAGTTGGGTCCTACAATGAGCAGTTCTTC. Encoded protein: CASRGLAGVGSYNEQFF.